Listed below are T cell receptor beta chains from one sample, sequenced in a study of tumor and adjacent non-tumor tissue in lung cancer. TCRdb reanalysed the multiplex PCR reads using MiXCR and keeps one entry per CDR3 protein. Here the sample spans 77,000 or so distinct CDR3 sequences, roughly 80% being singletons. Sequenced input: lung tumor tissue. The receptors here all came from a woman aged 50 to 65 with non-small cell lung cancer. Each CDR3 is given with its conserved first and last residue. A D gene is named only where the DNA matches it firmly. Size is omitted from some rows. Given values are once, few, many or a class for expanded clones.

j_call: TRBJ2-5
clone_size: once
d_call: TRBD1
v_call: TRBV6-5
cdr3_aa: CASNPTGSRETQYF
cdr3_nt: TGTGCCAGCAACCCGACAGGGTCTCGAGAGACCCAGTACTTC

j_call: TRBJ2-5
clone_size: once
d_call: NA
v_call: TRBV6-5
cdr3_aa: CASSWWAQEIQYF
cdr3_nt: TGTGCCAGCAGCTGGTGGGCCCAAGAGATCCAGTACTTC

j_call: TRBJ2-7
clone_size: NA
d_call: TRBD2
v_call: TRBV20-1
cdr3_aa: CNARALAGSPYEQYF
cdr3_nt: TGCAATGCTAGGGCACTAGCGGGTTCGCCCTACGAGCAGTACTTC

j_call: TRBJ2-1
clone_size: NA
d_call: NA
v_call: TRBV10-2
cdr3_aa: CASSEGGTGTFF
cdr3_nt: TGCGCCAGCAGTGAGGGGGGGACTGGGACGTTCTTC

j_call: TRBJ1-5
clone_size: NA
d_call: NA
v_call: TRBV5-1
cdr3_aa: CAISIEGLQPQHF
cdr3_nt: TGCGCCATCAGCATAGAGGGGTTACAGCCCCAACATTTT

j_call: TRBJ1-5
clone_size: NA
d_call: NA
v_call: TRBV19
cdr3_aa: CASTHLGLGQPQHF
cdr3_nt: TGTGCCAGTACTCATCTGGGCCTGGGCCAGCCCCAGCATTTT

j_call: TRBJ2-7
clone_size: NA
d_call: NA
v_call: TRBV10-3
cdr3_aa: CVIMAVGDSYKQYF
cdr3_nt: TGTGTCATCATGGCAGTGGGAGACTCCTACAAGCAGTACTTC

j_call: TRBJ2-2
clone_size: NA
d_call: NA
v_call: TRBV12-3/TRBV12-4
cdr3_aa: CVSTWQTNTGELFF
cdr3_nt: TGTGTCAGCACTTGGCAGACGAACACCGGGGAGCTGTTTTTT

j_call: TRBJ2-3
clone_size: many
d_call: NA
v_call: TRBV30
cdr3_aa: CAWRGILSGTQYF
cdr3_nt: TGTGCCTGGAGAGGTATTTTATCGGGTACGCAGTATTTT

j_call: TRBJ2-2
clone_size: NA
d_call: TRBD2
v_call: TRBV29-1
cdr3_aa: CSVEAPSGRAPGELF
cdr3_nt: TGCAGCGTTGAAGCCCCTAGCGGGAGGGCCCCCGGGGAGCTGTTT